The 7 T cell receptor beta chains in this list originate from one sample, sequenced in a study of blood T cell repertoires in COVID-19. Using immunoSEQ multiplex PCR, the repertoire was profiled, and TCRdb retains in-frame clones only, with some absent. The repertoire includes about 480,000 clones, 80% to 90% of them detected once, and roughly 4% sits in the top ten. The sample comprised peripheral blood. Receptors originate from a woman aged 25 to 39 with acute or convalescent COVID-19.

The V and J genes are TRBV2 and TRBJ2-1, with 7 bases identical to TRBD2. The junction had 11 bases not matched to a gene; V was cut back by 5 bases and J by 7 bases. In germline, CDR1 is SNHLY, CDR2 FYNNEI. The CDR3 is 15 amino acids. The DNA of the CDR3 is TGTGCCAGCAGTTTTGAGTCAGCGGGGTGGAATGAGCAGTTCTTC. It encodes CASSFESAGWNEQFF.

The chain recombines TRBV9 with TRBJ2-2; D remains ambiguous. This CDR3 region has 11 residues. Trimming took 2 bases from V and 11 from J, leaving 7 bases between them. From germline, CDR1 is SGDLS and CDR2 YYNGEE. The CDR3 region has the DNA TGTGCCAGCAGCGTCGGTAGTGAGCTGTTTTTT. This translates into CASSVGSELFF. Full variable domain (outside the CDR3, taken from reference TRBV9 and TRBJ2-2): DSGVTQTPKHLITATGQRVTLRCSPRSGDLSVYWYQQSLDQGLQFLIQYYNGEERAKGNILERFSAQQFPDLHSELNLSSLELGDSALYFCASSVGSELFFGEGSRLTVL.

The chain employs TRBV10-3 and TRBJ2-7, with TRBD1 identical over 9 bases. This CDR3 has 15 residues. Germline loops: CDR1 ENHRY, CDR2 SYGVKD. V was clipped by 5 bases and J by 3 bases; unmatched bases: 8. The CDR3 bases are TGTGCCATCAGTAAGACGACGGACAGGGGCTACGAGCAGTACTTC. It is translated as CAISKTTDRGYEQYF.

Worth noting for this clone: Other DNA sequences in this sample translate to the same CDR3. The V call is TRBV2, the J call TRBJ2-3; 11 positions match TRBD1. Trimming at V came to 5 bases and at J to 3 bases, leaving 1 base not matched to a gene. The germline V gene encodes CDR1 SNHLY and CDR2 FYNNEI. The CDR3 extends over 14 amino acids. The CDR3 DNA reads as TGTGCCAGCAGTCGGGACAGGGGGACAGATACGCAGTATTTT. Amino acids: CASSRDRGTDTQYF.

The chain links TRBV7-8 to TRBJ1-3, with 8 bases aligning to TRBD1. V trimming: 1 base; J trimming: 0 bases; junction bases outside the gene matches: 2. This CDR3 spans 16 amino acids. Germline CDR1 and CDR2: SGHVS and FQNEAQ. This CDR3 is CASSLGDRPSGNTIYF. In DNA form, the CDR3 reads TGTGCCAGCAGCTTAGGGGACAGGCCCTCTGGAAACACCATATATTTT.

The chain employs TRBV28 and TRBJ1-4; D may be TRBD1 (6 bases). The V gene's germline CDR1 is MDHEN and CDR2 SYDVKM. The germline V and J ends were trimmed by 2 bases and 8 bases, with 12 bases remaining between them. The CDR3 extends over 14 amino acids. CDR3 sequence: CASSLRQGREKLFF. CDR3 DNA sequence: TGTGCCAGCAGTTTACGGCAGGGGAGAGAAAAACTGTTTTTT. Based on the CDR3 plus reference TRBV28 and TRBJ1-4, the full variable domain is DVKVTQSSRYLVKRTGEKVFLECVQDMDHENMFWYRQDPGLGLRLIYFSYDVKMKEKGDIPEGYSVSREKKERFSLILESASTNQTSMYLCASSLRQGREKLFFGSGTQLSVL.

This chain joins TRBV4-2 and TRBJ2-1; D is possibly TRBD2 (5 bases). CDR1 LGHNA and CDR2 YNFKEQ come from the germline V gene. V lost 4 bases and J 5 bases, leaving 15 bases between the germline ends. This CDR3 has 15 residues. CDR3 DNA: TGTGCCAGCAGCCCATGGGAGAAGTCGGACAATGAGCAGTTCTTC. It is translated as CASSPWEKSDNEQFF.